The rows below give T cell receptor beta chains drawn from one sample of a study of identical twins. TCRdb independently ran MiXCR on the 5' RACE reads; one entry per CDR3 protein. The sample lists approximately 500,000 distinct CDR3 sequences, 13% to 15% occurring once. In addition, the sample was reused for a study of yellow fever vaccine responses in identical twins.

The sequenced material came from CD4+ T cells sorted from blood. These receptors were collected from a woman aged 18-29 years in good health. CDR3s include the opening cysteine and the closing phenylalanine or tryptophan. A D gene is named only where the DNA matches it firmly.

D: -; V: TRBV28; J: TRBJ2-7; CDR3: CASRRGVHEQYF
D: -; V: TRBV14; J: TRBJ2-7; CDR3: CASSQARGAYEQYF
D: TRBD2; V: TRBV7-2; J: TRBJ2-7; CDR3: CASSSTSGRWYEQYF
D: TRBD2; V: TRBV11-1; J: TRBJ2-3; CDR3: CASSSGLAGVPSTDTQYF
D: TRBD2; V: TRBV6-4; J: TRBJ2-3; CDR3: CASSGRGGADTQYF
D: -; V: TRBV20-1; J: TRBJ1-4; CDR3: CSARDGGGREKLFF
D: -; V: TRBV7-2; J: TRBJ2-2; CDR3: CASSLEGVAGELFF
D: -; V: TRBV24-1; J: TRBJ2-1; CDR3: CATSDFSGGVTHEQFF
D: -; V: TRBV28; J: TRBJ2-5; CDR3: CATFSGPQETQYF
D: -; V: TRBV6-5; J: TRBJ2-2; CDR3: CASSYSGRDTGELFF
D: -; V: TRBV29-1; J: TRBJ2-1; CDR3: CSVVRGPYNEQFF
D: -; V: TRBV27; J: TRBJ1-2; CDR3: CASSLGAAGKFVLTF
D: TRBD2; V: TRBV28; J: TRBJ2-1; CDR3: CASSLGGRAWQFF
D: TRBD2; V: TRBV28; J: TRBJ2-3; CDR3: CASSLTPGTSGTDTQYF
D: -; V: TRBV5-1; J: TRBJ2-3; CDR3: CASSLIGRDTQYF
D: TRBD1; V: TRBV7-6; J: TRBJ2-2; CDR3: CASSQNRGRTGELFF
D: -; V: TRBV5-1; J: TRBJ1-1; CDR3: CASSLTRQAANTEAFF
D: -; V: TRBV28; J: TRBJ2-7; CDR3: CASSSYTGQPNYEQYF
D: -; V: TRBV12-3/TRBV12-4; J: TRBJ1-5; CDR3: CASSTRTAYSNQPQHF
D: -; V: TRBV3-1; J: TRBJ2-2; CDR3: CASSQHSPVLGGELFF
D: -; V: TRBV7-9; J: TRBJ2-5; CDR3: CASSLRVAAQETQYF
D: TRBD2; V: TRBV29-1; J: TRBJ2-3; CDR3: CSVEINLAGVGGGTQYF
D: -; V: TRBV24-1; J: TRBJ2-3; CDR3: CATSDSGATDTQYF
D: -; V: TRBV28; J: TRBJ1-5; CDR3: CASSFPTSGNQPQHF
D: TRBD2; V: TRBV19; J: TRBJ2-3; CDR3: CASSTSYGGSTDTQYF
D: -; V: TRBV19; J: TRBJ1-1; CDR3: CASQDRMFHTEAFF
D: -; V: TRBV20-1; J: TRBJ2-3; CDR3: CSATEMGPQDTQYF
D: -; V: TRBV4-1; J: TRBJ2-6; CDR3: CASSQNWGLVSGANVLTF
D: -; V: TRBV5-1; J: TRBJ2-5; CDR3: CASSVIPGDETQYF
D: TRBD2; V: TRBV12-3/TRBV12-4; J: TRBJ2-1; CDR3: CASAGGGVDNEQFF
D: -; V: TRBV3-1; J: TRBJ1-1; CDR3: CASSQEGGHEAFF
D: -; V: TRBV7-6; J: TRBJ2-5; CDR3: CASSHGPNQETQYF
D: TRBD2; V: TRBV12-3/TRBV12-4; J: TRBJ2-3; CDR3: CASSPGGRGQYF
D: -; V: TRBV20-1; J: TRBJ1-1; CDR3: CSARDGGLVTEAFF
D: -; V: TRBV15; J: TRBJ1-4; CDR3: CATSRDFPGRGRKLFF
D: -; V: TRBV28; J: TRBJ1-6; CDR3: CASSSGQGGSPLHF
D: -; V: TRBV18; J: TRBJ2-3; CDR3: CASSPNRYLERTDTQYF
D: TRBD1; V: TRBV3-1; J: TRBJ2-1; CDR3: CASSRGTGTYNEQFF
D: -; V: TRBV6-5; J: TRBJ1-1; CDR3: CASSYSIGAIEAFF
D: TRBD2; V: TRBV11-1; J: TRBJ2-2; CDR3: CASSSVVIAGRIANTGELFF
D: -; V: TRBV5-1; J: TRBJ2-7; CDR3: CASSPDSQGFYEQYF
D: -; V: TRBV5-6; J: TRBJ1-5; CDR3: CASSSISGTSNQPQHF
D: TRBD2; V: TRBV12-3/TRBV12-4; J: TRBJ2-1; CDR3: CASTPAGAANEQFF
D: -; V: TRBV9; J: TRBJ2-7; CDR3: CASSVYEQYF
D: TRBD2; V: TRBV5-1; J: TRBJ2-1; CDR3: CASSLSGGIYNEQFF
D: -; V: TRBV24-1; J: TRBJ1-2; CDR3: CATSDRGLGYGYTF
D: TRBD2; V: TRBV5-1; J: TRBJ2-2; CDR3: CASSLLAAGGNTGELFF
D: TRBD2; V: TRBV10-1; J: TRBJ2-3; CDR3: CASSKGLAGGTDTQYF
D: -; V: TRBV7-2; J: TRBJ2-5; CDR3: CASSLMSLGETQYF
D: -; V: TRBV3-1; J: TRBJ1-6; CDR3: CASSQGPGSPLHF